This TCR beta chain was recorded in a study of blood T cell repertoires in COVID-19. Original processing notes: It was from reference gene primer amplification that nucleated cell counts were estimated. TCRdb's table, derived via immunoSEQ multiplex PCR, lists solely in-frame clones and lacks some. V and J calls and clone size are copied from that table; D and trimming were computed from the DNA. The table shows 350,000 to 450,000 clones, with around nine tenths occurring only once. Clinical history as reported by participants underpinned cohort assignment. V trimming: 8 bases; J trimming: 4 bases; junction bases outside the gene matches: 0. Germline lookup yields CDR1 LNHDA and CDR2 SQIVND (reference sequence). The CDR3 is 12 amino acids.

This receptor was taken from a woman between 18 and 30 years old who had been exposed to COVID-19. Sequencing used PBMCs or T cells enriched from blood (not recorded which). This rearrangement joins TRBV19 to TRBJ2-2, with 8 bases lining up with TRBD1. The CDR3 DNA reads as TGTGCCAGTCAGGGGGCCACCGGGGAGCTGTTTTTT. Translating it yields CASQGATGELFF.